The sequence of this T cell receptor (beta chain) was determined in a study of immune evolution from preneoplasia to lung adenocarcinoma. Study conclusions and caveats: Normal lung had highest clonality; later lesions appeared denser, more diverse.

Note on this clone: As yet, its antigen is unknown. The junction departs from germline at one end; a sequencing error may be responsible.

From germline, CDR1 is DFQATT and CDR2 SNEGSKA (reference sequence). The CDR3 spans 10 residues. Profiling relied on immunoSEQ multiplex PCR, and the TCRdb table lists in-frame clones only, not all of them. The sample includes several thousand clones, about 79% of them seen just once. The sequence derives from a person aged 50-69 years with lung adenocarcinoma. Sequenced input: FFPE invasive lung adenocarcinoma tissue. The rearrangement uses TRBV20-1 and TRBJ2-1; possible D gene TRBD2, 6 bases. As DNA, the CDR3 is TGCAGTGCCAGAGAATGGAGGGAGTTCTTC. Translation gives CSAREWREFF.